Below are 8 T cell receptor beta chains sequenced from a single sample in a study of T cell responses to AZD1222 COVID-19 vaccine (dated by TCRdb to the early 2020s). Sample time point, as interpreted from the label and publication: baseline before first vaccination. Library prep was done by the immunoSEQ multiplex PCR assay. In its TCRdb copy, this immuneACCESS table keeps in-frame sequences only and misses some clones. Where compared with another copy, unresolved V genes explain less than half of these, and the others have no known cause. Recorded for this sample are over 150,000 clones; about nine tenths of them occurred a single time. The top ten clones comprise approximately 3% of the sample. The sample consisted of peripheral blood, taken on day 0 of AZD1222 vaccination. The source of these receptors is an adult in good health.

The V and J genes are TRBV5-8 and TRBJ1-5, with D perhaps TRBD1 (5 bases). Per the germline V gene, CDR1 is SGHTS and CDR2 is YDEGEE. The CDR3 sequence is 15 residues long. V lost 4 bases and J 2 bases, leaving 13 bases between the germline ends. Here the CDR3 DNA reads TGTGCCAGCAGCCCTGAGCAGGGACGCAATCAGCCCCAGCATTTT. Amino acid sequence: CASSPEQGRNQPQHF.

The V and J genes are TRBV19 and TRBJ1-1; D remains ambiguous. CDR1 LNHDA and CDR2 SQIVND come from the germline V gene (reference sequence). Trimming shortened V by 11 bases and J by 5 bases, and 12 bases separated the two germline ends. The CDR3 length is 11 residues. CDR3 DNA sequence: TGTGCCTCTAATTCCGGGACTGAAGCTTTCTTT. It yields the protein CASNSGTEAFF.

The CDR3 region is CASSFRLFYGYTF. The CDR3 nucleotides read TGTGCCAGCAGCTTCCGTCTCTTCTATGGCTACACCTTC. This chain connects TRBV7-8 to TRBJ1-2; D gene ambiguous. The CDR3 sequence is 13 residues long. The V gene lost 3 bases and the J gene lost 4 bases, with 9 bases spanning the gap. Germline V gives CDR1 SGHVS, CDR2 FQNEAQ.

CDR3 DNA sequence: TGTGCCAGCAGCCAAGTCCCTGGGGAAAAACTGTTTTTT. Amino acids: CASSQVPGEKLFF. The chain is built from TRBV14 and TRBJ1-4; no clear D gene. CDR1 is SGHDN, CDR2 FVKESK, per germline. The germline V and J ends were trimmed by 1 base and 8 bases, with 8 bases remaining between them. The CDR3 totals 13 residues.

This clone has more than one count but fewer than ten. This sequence joins TRBV4-3 and TRBJ1-2, with a tentative D call TRBD1 (6 bases). Trimming shortened V by 0 bases and J by 5 bases, and 10 bases separated the two germline ends. Germline loops: CDR1 LGHNA, CDR2 YSLEER. The CDR3 loop spans 14 amino acids. CDR3 DNA sequence: TGCGCCAGCAGCCAAGATCCCAGGGGATATGGCTACACCTTC. Translating it yields CASSQDPRGYGYTF.

V gene TRBV7-8 combines with J gene TRBJ2-4; TRBD2 matches 11 bases. Germline trimming cut 3 bases from V and 0 bases from J; bases unmatched to any gene: 4. The CDR3 loop spans 17 amino acids. The germline gives CDR1 SGHVS, CDR2 FQNEAQ. The CDR3 is CASSFFSGGVAKNIQYF. CDR3 nucleotide sequence: TGTGCCAGCAGCTTCTTTAGCGGGGGGGTAGCCAAAAACATTCAGTACTTC.

V is TRBV7-3 and J is TRBJ2-2; D is unclear. Trimming pared 5 bases from V and 0 bases from J, leaving 10 bases between. The germline CDR1 and CDR2 sequences are SGHTA and FQGTGA. This CDR3 has 15 amino acids. This chain's CDR3 is CASSPRRTNTGELFF. DNA for the CDR3: TGTGCCAGCAGCCCCAGACGGACGAACACCGGGGAGCTGTTTTTT.

The J gene is TRBJ2-7, the V gene TRBV30; TRBD2 is a possible D gene (6 bases). Germline V gene sequence: CDR1 GTSNPN, CDR2 SVGIG (reference sequence). The germline V and J ends were trimmed by 4 bases and 2 bases, with 9 bases remaining between them. This CDR3 spans 12 amino acids. The CDR3 DNA follows: TGTGCCTGGAATGGCGGGGCCTACGAGCAGTACTTC. Its translation: CAWNGGAYEQYF.